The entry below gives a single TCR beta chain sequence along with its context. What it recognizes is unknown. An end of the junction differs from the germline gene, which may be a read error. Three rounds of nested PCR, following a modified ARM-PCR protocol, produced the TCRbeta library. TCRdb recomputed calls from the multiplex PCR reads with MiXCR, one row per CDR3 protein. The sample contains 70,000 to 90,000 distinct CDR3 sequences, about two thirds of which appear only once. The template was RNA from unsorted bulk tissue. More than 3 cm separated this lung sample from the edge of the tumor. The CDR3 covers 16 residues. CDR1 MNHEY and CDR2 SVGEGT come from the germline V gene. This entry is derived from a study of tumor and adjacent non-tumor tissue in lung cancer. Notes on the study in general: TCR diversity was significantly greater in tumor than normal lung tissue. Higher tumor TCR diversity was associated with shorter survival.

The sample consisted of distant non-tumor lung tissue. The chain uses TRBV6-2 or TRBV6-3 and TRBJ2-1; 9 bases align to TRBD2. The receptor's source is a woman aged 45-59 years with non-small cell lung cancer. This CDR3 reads CASSFSGRFSYKEQFF. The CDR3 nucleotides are TGTGCCAGCAGTTTTAGCGGGAGATTCTCCTACAAAGAGCAGTTCTTC.